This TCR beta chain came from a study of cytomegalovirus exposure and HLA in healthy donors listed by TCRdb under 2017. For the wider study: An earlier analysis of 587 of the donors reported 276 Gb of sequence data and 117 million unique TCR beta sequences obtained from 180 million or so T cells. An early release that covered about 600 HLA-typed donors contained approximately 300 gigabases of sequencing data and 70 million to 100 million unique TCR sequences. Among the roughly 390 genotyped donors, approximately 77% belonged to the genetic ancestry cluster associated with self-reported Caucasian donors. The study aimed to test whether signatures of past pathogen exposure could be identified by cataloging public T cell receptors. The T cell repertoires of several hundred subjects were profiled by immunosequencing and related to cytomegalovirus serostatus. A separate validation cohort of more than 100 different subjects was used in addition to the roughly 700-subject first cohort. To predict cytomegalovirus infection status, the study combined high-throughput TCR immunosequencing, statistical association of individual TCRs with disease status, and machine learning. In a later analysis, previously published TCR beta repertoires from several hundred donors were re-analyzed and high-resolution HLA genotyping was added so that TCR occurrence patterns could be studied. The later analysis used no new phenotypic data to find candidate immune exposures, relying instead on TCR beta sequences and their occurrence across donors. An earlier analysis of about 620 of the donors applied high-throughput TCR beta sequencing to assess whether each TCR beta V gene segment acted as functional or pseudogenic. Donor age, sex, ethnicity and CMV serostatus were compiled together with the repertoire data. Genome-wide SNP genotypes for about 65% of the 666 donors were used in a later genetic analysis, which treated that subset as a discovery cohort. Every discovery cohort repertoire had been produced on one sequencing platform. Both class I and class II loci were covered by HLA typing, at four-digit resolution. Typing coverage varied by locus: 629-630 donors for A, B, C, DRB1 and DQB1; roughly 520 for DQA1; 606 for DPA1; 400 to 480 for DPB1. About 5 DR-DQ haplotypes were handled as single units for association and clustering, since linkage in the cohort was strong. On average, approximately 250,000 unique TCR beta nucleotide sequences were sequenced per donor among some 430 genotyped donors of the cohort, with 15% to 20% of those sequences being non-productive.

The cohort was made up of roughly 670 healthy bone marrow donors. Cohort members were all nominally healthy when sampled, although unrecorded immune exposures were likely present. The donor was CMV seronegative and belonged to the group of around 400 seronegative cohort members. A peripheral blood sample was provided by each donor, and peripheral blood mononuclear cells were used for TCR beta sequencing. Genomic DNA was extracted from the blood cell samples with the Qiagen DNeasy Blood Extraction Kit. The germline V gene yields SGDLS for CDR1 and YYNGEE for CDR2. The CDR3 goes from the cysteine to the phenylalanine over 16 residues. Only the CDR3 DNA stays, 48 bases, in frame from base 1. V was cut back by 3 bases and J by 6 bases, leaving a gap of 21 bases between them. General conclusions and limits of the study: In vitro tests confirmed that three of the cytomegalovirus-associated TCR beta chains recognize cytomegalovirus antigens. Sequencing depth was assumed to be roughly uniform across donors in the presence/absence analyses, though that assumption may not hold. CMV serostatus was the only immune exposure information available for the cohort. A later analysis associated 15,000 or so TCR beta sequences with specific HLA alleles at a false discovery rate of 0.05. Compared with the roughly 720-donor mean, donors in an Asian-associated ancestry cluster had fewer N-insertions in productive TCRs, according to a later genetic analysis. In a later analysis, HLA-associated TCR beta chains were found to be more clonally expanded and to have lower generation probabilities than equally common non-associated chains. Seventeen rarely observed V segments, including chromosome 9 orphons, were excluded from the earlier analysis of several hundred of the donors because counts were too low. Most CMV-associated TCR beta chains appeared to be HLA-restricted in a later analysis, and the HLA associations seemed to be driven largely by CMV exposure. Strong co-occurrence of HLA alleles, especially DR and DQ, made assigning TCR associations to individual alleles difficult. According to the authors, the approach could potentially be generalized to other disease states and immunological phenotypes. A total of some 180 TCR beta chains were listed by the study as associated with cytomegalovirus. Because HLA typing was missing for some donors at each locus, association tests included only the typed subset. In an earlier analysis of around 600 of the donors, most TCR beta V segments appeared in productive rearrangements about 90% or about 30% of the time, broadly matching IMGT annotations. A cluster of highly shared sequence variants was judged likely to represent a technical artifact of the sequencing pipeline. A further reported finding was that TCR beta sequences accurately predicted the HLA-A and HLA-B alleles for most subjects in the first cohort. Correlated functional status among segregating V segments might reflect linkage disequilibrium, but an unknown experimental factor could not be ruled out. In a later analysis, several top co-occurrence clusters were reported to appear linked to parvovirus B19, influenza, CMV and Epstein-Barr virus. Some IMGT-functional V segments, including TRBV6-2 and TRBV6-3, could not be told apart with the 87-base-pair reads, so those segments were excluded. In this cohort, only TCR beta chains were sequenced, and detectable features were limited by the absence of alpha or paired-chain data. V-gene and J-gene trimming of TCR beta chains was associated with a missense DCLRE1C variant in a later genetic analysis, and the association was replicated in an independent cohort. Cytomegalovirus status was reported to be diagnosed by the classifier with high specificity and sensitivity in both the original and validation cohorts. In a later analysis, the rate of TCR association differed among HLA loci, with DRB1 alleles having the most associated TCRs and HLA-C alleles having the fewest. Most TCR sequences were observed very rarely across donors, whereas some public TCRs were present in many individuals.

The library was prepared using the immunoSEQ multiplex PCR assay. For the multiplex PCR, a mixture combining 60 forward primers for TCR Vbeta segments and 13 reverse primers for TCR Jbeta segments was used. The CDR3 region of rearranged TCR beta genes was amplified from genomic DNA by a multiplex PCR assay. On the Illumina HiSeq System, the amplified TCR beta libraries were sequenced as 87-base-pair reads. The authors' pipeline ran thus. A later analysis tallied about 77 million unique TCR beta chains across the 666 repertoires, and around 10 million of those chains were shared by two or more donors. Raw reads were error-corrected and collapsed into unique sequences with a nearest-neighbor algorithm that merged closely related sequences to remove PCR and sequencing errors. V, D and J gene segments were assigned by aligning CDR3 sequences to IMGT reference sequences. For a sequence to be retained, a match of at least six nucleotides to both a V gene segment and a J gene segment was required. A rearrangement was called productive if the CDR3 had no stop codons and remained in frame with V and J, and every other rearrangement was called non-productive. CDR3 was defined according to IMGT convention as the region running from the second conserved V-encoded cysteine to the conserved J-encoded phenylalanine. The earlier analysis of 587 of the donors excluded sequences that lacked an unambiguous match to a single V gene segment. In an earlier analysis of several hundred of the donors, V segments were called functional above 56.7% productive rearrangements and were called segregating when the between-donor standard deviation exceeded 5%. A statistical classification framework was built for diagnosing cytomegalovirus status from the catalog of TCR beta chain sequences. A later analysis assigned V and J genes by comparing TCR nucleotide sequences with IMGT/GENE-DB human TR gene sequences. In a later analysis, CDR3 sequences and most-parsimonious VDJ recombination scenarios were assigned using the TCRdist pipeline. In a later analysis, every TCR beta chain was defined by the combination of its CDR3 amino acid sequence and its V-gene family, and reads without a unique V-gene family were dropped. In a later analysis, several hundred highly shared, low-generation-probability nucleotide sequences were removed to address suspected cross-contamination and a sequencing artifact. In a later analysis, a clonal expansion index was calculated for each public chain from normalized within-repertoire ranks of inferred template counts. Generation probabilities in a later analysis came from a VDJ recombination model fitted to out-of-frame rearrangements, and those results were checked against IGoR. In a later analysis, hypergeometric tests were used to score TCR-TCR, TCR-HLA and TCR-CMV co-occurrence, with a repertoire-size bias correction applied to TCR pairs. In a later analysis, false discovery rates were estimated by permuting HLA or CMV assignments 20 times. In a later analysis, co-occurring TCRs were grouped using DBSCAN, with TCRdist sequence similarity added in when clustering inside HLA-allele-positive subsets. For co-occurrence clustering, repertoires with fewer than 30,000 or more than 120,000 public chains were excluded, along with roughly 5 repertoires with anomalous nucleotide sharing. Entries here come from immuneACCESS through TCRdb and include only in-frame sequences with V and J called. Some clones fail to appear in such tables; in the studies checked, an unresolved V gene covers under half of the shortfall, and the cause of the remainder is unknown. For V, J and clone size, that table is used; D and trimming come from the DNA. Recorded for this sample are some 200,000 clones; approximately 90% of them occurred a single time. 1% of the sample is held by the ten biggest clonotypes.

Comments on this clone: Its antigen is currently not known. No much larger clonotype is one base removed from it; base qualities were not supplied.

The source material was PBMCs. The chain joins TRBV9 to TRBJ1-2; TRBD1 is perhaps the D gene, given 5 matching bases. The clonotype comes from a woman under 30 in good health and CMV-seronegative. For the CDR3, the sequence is CASSAVKSFSGNGYTF. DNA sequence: TGTGCCAGCAGCGCAGTGAAGAGTTTTTCAGGGAATGGCTACACCTTC.